This TCR beta chain comes out of a study of shared clonotypes between healthy human individuals. At the level of the study: Each donor's CD8 memory used one plate, CD8 naive two, each CD4 subset three.

The naive CD8 subset, CD45RO-negative cells positively selected for CCR7, excluded terminally differentiated effector memory CD45RA+ cells. Recent vaccinations or acute infections were absent in the healthy HIV-negative adult donors. The protocol was immunoSEQ multiplex PCR, while the TCRdb copy is restricted to in-frame clones and leaves out a portion. The sample shows about 2 million clones, approximately 94% of them seen only once. The germline V gene encodes CDR1 ENHRY and CDR2 SYGVKD. This CDR3 spans 15 amino acids. V shed 0 bases, J shed 5 bases, and the junction held 5 bases outside the gene matches.

Specimen: naive CD8+ T cells sorted from blood. The sequence was obtained from a young man in good health. V gene TRBV10-3 combines with J gene TRBJ1-1, with 8 nucleotides matching TRBD1. CDR3 DNA: TGTGCCATCAGTGAGTCTAGGACAGGGAATACTGAAGCTTTCTTT. Translated, it gives CAISESRTGNTEAFF.